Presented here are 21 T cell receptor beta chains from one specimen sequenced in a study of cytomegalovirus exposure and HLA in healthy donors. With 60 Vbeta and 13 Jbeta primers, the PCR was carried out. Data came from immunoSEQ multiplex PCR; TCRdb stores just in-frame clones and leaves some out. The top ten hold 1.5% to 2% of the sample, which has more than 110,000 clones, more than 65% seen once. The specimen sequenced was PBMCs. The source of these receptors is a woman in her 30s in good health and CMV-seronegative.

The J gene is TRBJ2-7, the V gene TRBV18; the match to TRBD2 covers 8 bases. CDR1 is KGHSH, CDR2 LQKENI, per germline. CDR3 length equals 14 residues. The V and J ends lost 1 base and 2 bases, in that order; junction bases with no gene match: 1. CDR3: CASSPRREAYEQYV. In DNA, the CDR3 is TGTGCCAGCTCACCACGGCGGGAGGCCTACGAGCAGTACGTC.

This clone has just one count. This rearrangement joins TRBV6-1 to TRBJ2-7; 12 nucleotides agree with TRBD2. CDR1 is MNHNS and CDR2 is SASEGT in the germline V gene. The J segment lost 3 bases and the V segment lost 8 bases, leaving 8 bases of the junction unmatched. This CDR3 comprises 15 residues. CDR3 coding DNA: TGTGCCAGCGGACTAGCGGGGATTGGCAACTACGAGCAGTACTTC. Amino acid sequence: CASGLAGIGNYEQYF.

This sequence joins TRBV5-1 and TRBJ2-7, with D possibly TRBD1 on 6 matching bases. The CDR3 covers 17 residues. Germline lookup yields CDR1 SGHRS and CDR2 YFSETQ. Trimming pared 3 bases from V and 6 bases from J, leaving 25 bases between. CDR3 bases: TGCGCCAGCAGCTGGAGGTCACCGCCGGGACACCCTTCCGAGCAGTACGTC. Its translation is CASSWRSPPGHPSEQYV.

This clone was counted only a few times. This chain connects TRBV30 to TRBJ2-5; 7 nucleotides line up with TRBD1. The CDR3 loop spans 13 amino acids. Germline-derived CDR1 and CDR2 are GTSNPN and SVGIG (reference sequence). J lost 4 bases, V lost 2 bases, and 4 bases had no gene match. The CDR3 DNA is TGTGCCTGGAGTTCGGCAGGGGGAGAGACCCAGTACTTC. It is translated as CAWSSAGGETQYF.

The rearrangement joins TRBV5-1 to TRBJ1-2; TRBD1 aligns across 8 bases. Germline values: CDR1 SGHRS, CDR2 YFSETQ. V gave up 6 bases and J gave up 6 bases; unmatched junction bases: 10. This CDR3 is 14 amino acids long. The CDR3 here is CASTPGQGGDGYTF. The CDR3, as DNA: TGCGCCAGCACTCCTGGACAGGGAGGGGATGGCTACACCTTC.

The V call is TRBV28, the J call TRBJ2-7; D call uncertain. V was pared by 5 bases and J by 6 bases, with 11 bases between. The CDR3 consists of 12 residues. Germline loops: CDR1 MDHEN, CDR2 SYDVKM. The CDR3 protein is CASSPYPSEQYF. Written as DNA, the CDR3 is TGTGCCAGCAGTCCCTACCCCTCCGAGCAGTACTTC.

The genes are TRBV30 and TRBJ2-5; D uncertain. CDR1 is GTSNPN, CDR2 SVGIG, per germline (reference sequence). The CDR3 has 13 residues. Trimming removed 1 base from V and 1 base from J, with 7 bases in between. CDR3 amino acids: CAWSGSLQETQYF. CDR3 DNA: TGTGCCTGGAGTGGAAGCCTCCAAGAGACCCAGTACTTC.

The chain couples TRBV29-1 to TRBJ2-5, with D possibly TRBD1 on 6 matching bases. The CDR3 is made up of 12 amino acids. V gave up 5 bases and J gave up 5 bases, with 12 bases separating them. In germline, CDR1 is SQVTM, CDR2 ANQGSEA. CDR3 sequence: CSVSRGRETQYF. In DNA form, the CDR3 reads TGCAGCGTTAGCAGGGGTAGGGAGACCCAGTACTTC.

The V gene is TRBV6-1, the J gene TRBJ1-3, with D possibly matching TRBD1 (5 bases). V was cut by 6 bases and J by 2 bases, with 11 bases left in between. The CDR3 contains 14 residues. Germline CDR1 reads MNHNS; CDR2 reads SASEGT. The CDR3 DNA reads TGTGCCAGCAGGCAGGGTTTGGCTGGAAACACCATATATTTT. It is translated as CASRQGLAGNTIYF.

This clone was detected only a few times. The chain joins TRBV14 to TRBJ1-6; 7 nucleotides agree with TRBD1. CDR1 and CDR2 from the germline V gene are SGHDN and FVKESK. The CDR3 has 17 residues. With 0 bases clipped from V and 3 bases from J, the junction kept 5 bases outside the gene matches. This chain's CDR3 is CASSQDWDSLYNSPLHF. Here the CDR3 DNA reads TGTGCCAGCAGCCAAGATTGGGACAGCCTCTATAATTCACCCCTCCACTTT.

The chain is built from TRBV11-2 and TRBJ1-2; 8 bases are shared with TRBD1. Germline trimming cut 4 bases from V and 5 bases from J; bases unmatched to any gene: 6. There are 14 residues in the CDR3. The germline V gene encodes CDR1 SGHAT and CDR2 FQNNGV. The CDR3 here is CASSSNTGGYGYTF. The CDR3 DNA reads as TGTGCCAGCAGCTCGAATACAGGGGGGTATGGCTACACCTTC.

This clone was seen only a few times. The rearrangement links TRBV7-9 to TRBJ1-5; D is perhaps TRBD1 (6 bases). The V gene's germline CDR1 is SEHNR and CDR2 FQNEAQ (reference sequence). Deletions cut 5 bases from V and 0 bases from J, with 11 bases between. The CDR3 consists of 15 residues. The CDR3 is CASSKGQYSNQPQHF. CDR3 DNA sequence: TGTGCCAGCAGCAAAGGACAGTATAGCAATCAGCCCCAGCATTTT.

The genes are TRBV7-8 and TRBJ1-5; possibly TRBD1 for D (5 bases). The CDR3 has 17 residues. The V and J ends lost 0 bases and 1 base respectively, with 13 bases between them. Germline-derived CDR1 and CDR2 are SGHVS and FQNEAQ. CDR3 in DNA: TGTGCCAGCAGCTTAGCGTTCGAGACAGTGAGCAATCAGCCCCAGCATTTT. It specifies CASSLAFETVSNQPQHF.

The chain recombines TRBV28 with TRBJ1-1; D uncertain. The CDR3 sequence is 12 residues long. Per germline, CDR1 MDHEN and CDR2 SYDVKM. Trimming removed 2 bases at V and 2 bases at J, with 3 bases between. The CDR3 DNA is TGTGCCAGCAGTTTACATAACACTGAAGCTTTCTTT. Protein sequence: CASSLHNTEAFF.

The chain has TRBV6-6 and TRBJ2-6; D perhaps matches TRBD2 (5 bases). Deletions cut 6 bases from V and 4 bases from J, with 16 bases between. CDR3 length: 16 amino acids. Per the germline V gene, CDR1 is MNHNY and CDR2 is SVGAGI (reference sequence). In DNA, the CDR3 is TGTGCCAGCAGCACCCAGCGCGGGTCCGGGGCCAACGTCCTGACTTTC. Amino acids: CASSTQRGSGANVLTF.

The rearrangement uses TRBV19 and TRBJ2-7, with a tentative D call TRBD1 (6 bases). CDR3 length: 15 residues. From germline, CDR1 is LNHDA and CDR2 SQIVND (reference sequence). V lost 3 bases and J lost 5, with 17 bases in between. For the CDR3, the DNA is TGTGCCAGTAGTATCCGGGCAGGGGTCGTCGACGAGCAGTACGTC. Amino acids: CASSIRAGVVDEQYV.

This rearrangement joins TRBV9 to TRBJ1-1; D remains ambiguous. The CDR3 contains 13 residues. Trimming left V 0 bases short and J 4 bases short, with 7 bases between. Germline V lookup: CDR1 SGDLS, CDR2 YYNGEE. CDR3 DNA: TGTGCCAGCAGCGTAGTGAGAGGCACTGAAGCTTTCTTT. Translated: CASSVVRGTEAFF.

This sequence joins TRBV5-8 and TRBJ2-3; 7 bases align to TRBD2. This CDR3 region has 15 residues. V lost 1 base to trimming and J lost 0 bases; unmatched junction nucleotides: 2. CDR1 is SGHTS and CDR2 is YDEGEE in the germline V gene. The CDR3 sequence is CASSLLAASTDTQYF. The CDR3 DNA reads TGTGCCAGCAGCTTGCTAGCGGCTAGCACAGATACGCAGTATTTT.

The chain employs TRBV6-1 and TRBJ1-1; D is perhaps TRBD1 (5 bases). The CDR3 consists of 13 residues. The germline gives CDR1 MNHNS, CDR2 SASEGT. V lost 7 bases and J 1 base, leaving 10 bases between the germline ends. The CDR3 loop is CASTWGGNTEAFF. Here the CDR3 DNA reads TGTGCCAGCACTTGGGGGGGGAACACTGAAGCTTTCTTT.

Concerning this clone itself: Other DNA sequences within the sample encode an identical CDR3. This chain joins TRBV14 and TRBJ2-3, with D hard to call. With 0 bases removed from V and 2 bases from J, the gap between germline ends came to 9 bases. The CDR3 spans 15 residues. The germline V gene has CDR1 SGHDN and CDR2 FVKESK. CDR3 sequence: CASSQDTGFTDTQYF. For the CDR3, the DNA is TGTGCCAGCAGCCAAGATACTGGTTTCACAGATACGCAGTATTTT.

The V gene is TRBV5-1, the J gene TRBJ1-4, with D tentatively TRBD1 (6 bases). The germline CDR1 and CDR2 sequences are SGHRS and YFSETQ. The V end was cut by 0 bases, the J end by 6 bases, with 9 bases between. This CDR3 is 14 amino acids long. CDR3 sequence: CASSLEAGDEKLFF. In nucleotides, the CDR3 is TGCGCCAGCAGCTTGGAGGCAGGGGATGAAAAACTGTTTTTT.